This T cell receptor beta chain was identified in a study of T cells expressing NK-cell markers. The wider study: It was from sorted CD3+CD56+NKG2C+, CD3+CD56+NKG2C- and CD3+CD56-NKG2C+ T cells that TCR beta repertoires came.

This CDR3 has 14 amino acids. Germline loops: CDR1 SEHNR, CDR2 FQNEAQ (reference sequence). Details on this clonotype: What it recognizes is unknown.

Overall study results and limits: Dominant NKG2C+ clonotypes in a handful of donors made up roughly 1.0-7.0% of CD8+ T cells. Evidence did not settle whether expanded NKG2C+ T cell clones targeted HCMV.

From the 5' RACE reads, TCRdb lists one entry per CDR3 protein and no DNA. The sample features some 150,000 distinct CDR3 sequences, with roughly 12% in its top ten. Sequenced material: blood T cells: a sorted CD56 or NKG2C T cell subset, CD4+ or CD8+ T cells, or bulk PBMC T cells (not recorded which). This chain connects TRBV7-9 to TRBJ2-7; TCRdb outputs TRBD1, but without DNA this stays unchecked. The sequence derives from a man between 18 and 29 years old in good health. The CDR3 reads CASSLEDNTYEQYF.